A single T cell receptor beta chain is shown here with its context. The antigen is unknown. Libraries were prepared by immunoSEQ multiplex PCR; TCRdb keeps only in-frame clonotypes and omits some of them. The sample lists about 130,000 clones, over 75% occurring once. Regarding time point: blood 2 weeks post-SBRT. Treatment here: 15 Gy SBRT to primary tumor, nephrectomy 4 weeks later. The entry originates in a study of radiation and T cells in renal cell carcinoma. About the research overall: Nephrectomy followed 15 Gy stereotactic body radiation by 4 weeks.

Study-wide points: Top tumor clonotypes rose in blood 2 weeks post-radiation, then contracted.

V dropped 0 bases and J dropped 5 bases, with 8 bases sitting between them. The CDR3 is 14 amino acids. Per the germline V gene, CDR1 is SEHNR and CDR2 is FQNEAQ (reference sequence). This sequence was found in a man aged 50-60 years with renal cell carcinoma. The V gene is TRBV7-9, the J gene TRBJ2-1; D is perhaps TRBD2 (5 bases). This sample comprised blood, obtained from a patient whose treatment included radiotherapy and nephrectomy. Written as DNA, the CDR3 is TGTGCCAGCAGCTTAGCGAGGGTAAACAATGAGCAGTTCTTC. Translating gives CASSLARVNNEQFF.